This entry lists 29 T cell receptor beta chains sequenced from one sample in a study of T cells in Graves' hyperthyroidism and ophthalmopathy. Regions amplified from RNA transcripts were the TCR beta CDR3 regions. The study used the HTBI primer set for a first-round RT-PCR of the TCR CDR3. TCRdb reprocessed the multiplex PCR reads with MiXCR, giving one entry per CDR3 protein. The data contain a few hundred thousand distinct CDR3 sequences, roughly 50% of them singletons. Source material: peripheral blood or thyroid tissue (not recorded which). Every receptor here comes from a woman aged 18-29 years with Graves' hyperthyroidism.

Points on this clonotype: The conserved closing phenylalanine or tryptophan is absent in this CDR3, likely reflecting a read error. This rearrangement joins TRBV29-1 to TRBJ1-2; no clear D. The CDR3 has 14 residues. The V end lost 4 bases, the J end lost 4 bases, and 16 bases lay between the germline ends. Germline CDR1 reads SQVTM; CDR2 reads ANQGSEA. CDR3 protein: CSVGLDGRSYGYTL. The CDR3 nucleotides read TGCAGCGTTGGGCTAGACGGACGCTCCTATGGCTACACCCTC.

The chain links TRBV7-2 to TRBJ1-4; 8 bases agree with TRBD1. The length of the CDR3 is 15 residues. V lost 6 bases, J lost 5 bases, and 8 bases stayed unmatched. The germline CDR1 and CDR2 sequences are SGHTA and FQGNSA. This CDR3 is CASRVVTGGNEKLFF. The DNA for the CDR3 is TGTGCCAGCAGAGTGGTAACAGGGGGAAATGAAAAACTGTTTTTT.

The rearrangement joins TRBV15 to TRBJ1-2; D uncertain. Germline values: CDR1 LNHNV, CDR2 YYDKDF (reference sequence). V was cut by 4 bases and J by 2 bases, with 8 bases left in between. The CDR3 runs 13 residues. CDR3 in amino acids: CATSKLGNYGYTF. The CDR3 nucleotides are TGTGCCACCAGCAAGTTGGGAAACTATGGCTACACCTTC. The entire variable domain, with the rest obtained from reference TRBV15 and TRBJ1-2, is as follows: DAMVIQNPRYQVTQFGKPVTLSCSQTLNHNVMYWYQQKSSQAPKLLFHYYDKDFNNEADTPDNFQSRRPNTSFCFLDIRSPGLGDTAMYLCATSKLGNYGYTFGSGTRLTVV.

This clonotype was seen many times. The rearrangement joins TRBV15 to TRBJ1-2; no firm D call. The CDR3 has 14 residues. The V and J ends lost 1 base and 10 bases respectively, with 16 bases between them. CDR1 is LNHNV, CDR2 YYDKDF, per germline (reference sequence). The CDR3 DNA follows: TGTGCCACCAGCAGAGGTTTAGGTCAGGTTGACTACACCTTC. Residues: CATSRGLGQVDYTF.

Only a few counts were recorded for this clonotype. V gene TRBV3-1 combines with J gene TRBJ1-5; D gene unclear. This CDR3 has 15 residues. CDR1 and CDR2 from the germline V gene are LGHDT and YNNKEL (reference sequence). The V end lost 3 bases, the J end lost 0 bases, and 9 bases lay between the germline ends. The CDR3 protein is CASSHLRNSNQPQHF. CDR3 bases: TGTGCCAGCAGCCACCTTAGGAATAGCAATCAGCCCCAGCATTTT.

This clonotype has a count of ten or more. The rearrangement joins TRBV12-3 or TRBV12-4 to TRBJ1-5; D remains ambiguous. Trimming left V 4 bases short and J 3 bases short, with 10 bases between. The CDR3 spans 14 residues. The CDR3 DNA is TGTGCCAGCAGTTCTAGACGTAACAATCAGCCCCAGCATTTT. It is translated as CASSSRRNNQPQHF.

This chain links TRBV11-3 with TRBJ2-7, with 9 bases identical to TRBD2. With the DNA end fitting TRBJ2-1 better, the J assignment may be wrong. Germline-derived CDR1 and CDR2 are SGHNT and YENEEA. The length of the CDR3 is 16 residues. CDR3 sequence reads: CASSLVPSGIYNEQFF. CDR3 DNA sequence: TGTGCCAGCAGCTTAGTGCCTAGCGGGATCTACAATGAGCAGTTCTTC.

In its sample, this clonotype was seen many times. The chain has TRBV20-1 and TRBJ1-4; TRBD1 is a possible D gene (5 bases). Germline V CDR1 and CDR2: DFQATT, SNEGSKA (reference sequence). The CDR3 totals 14 residues. Trimming pared 3 bases from V and 8 bases from J, leaving 16 bases between. The CDR3 protein is CSASPGARGEKLFF. The DNA for the CDR3 is TGCAGTGCTAGCCCCGGGGCCCGGGGGGAAAAACTGTTTTTT.

Only one count was recorded for this clonotype. The CDR3 protein is CAWTREGTDTQYF. The CDR3 nucleotides are TGTGCCTGGACGCGGGAGGGCACAGATACGCAGTATTTT. This chain connects TRBV7-3 to TRBJ2-3, with TRBD2 identical over 8 bases. Germline assignment: CDR1 SGHTA and CDR2 FQGTGA. V lost 11 bases to trimming and J lost 1 base; unmatched junction nucleotides: 5. The CDR3 is 13 residues long.

This chain joins TRBV29-1 and TRBJ2-2; 9 nucleotides line up with TRBD1. After removal of 6 bases from V and 4 bases from J, the junction contained 3 bases not matched to a gene. This CDR3 comprises 13 residues. In germline, CDR1 is SQVTM, CDR2 ANQGSEA. In nucleotides, the CDR3 is TGCAGCGTACAGGGGGCGAGCACCGGGGAGCTGTTTTTT. It is translated as CSVQGASTGELFF.

There are a few counts of this clonotype. V usage is TRBV10-3 and J usage is TRBJ2-7; 7 positions match TRBD2. The J call may be in error: the DNA end matches TRBJ2-1 better. Per the germline V gene, CDR1 is ENHRY and CDR2 is SYGVKD. There are 12 residues in the CDR3. This CDR3 is CAIGGSSSEQFF. CDR3 sequence (DNA): TGTGCCATCGGCGGGAGCTCGAGTGAGCAGTTCTTC.

This sequence joins TRBV20-1 and TRBJ2-2, with D possibly TRBD1 on 6 matching bases. V gave up 3 bases and J gave up 2 bases, with 16 bases separating them. The V gene's germline CDR1 is DFQATT and CDR2 SNEGSKA (reference sequence). CDR3 length: 16 amino acids. The CDR3 spells CSARIRGSGNTGELFF. Written as DNA, the CDR3 is TGCAGTGCTAGGATTAGGGGGAGCGGCAACACCGGGGAGCTGTTTTTT.

The chain joins TRBV2 to TRBJ1-2; no clear D gene. Germline CDR1 and CDR2: SNHLY and FYNNEI. With 4 bases removed from V and 8 bases from J, the gap between germline ends came to 11 bases. The CDR3 covers 12 residues. The CDR3: CASSVAGLGYTF. The CDR3 bases are TGTGCCAGCAGTGTGGCGGGGTTGGGCTACACCTTC.

This clonotype was seen at least ten times. The chain joins TRBV29-1 to TRBJ1-3; D is undetermined. Germline V gene lookup returns CDR1 SQVTM and CDR2 ANQGSEA. The CDR3 spans 13 residues. V lost 7 bases and J 0 bases, leaving 10 bases between the germline ends. The CDR3 sequence is CSAPDASGNTIYF. CDR3 DNA sequence: TGCAGCGCACCCGACGCCTCTGGAAACACCATATATTTT.

This clonotype was observed at least ten times. The chain joins TRBV24-1 to TRBJ1-5; the match to TRBD1 covers 7 bases. The germline CDR1 and CDR2 sequences are KGHDR and SFDVKD. This CDR3 comprises 15 residues. V trimming: 5 bases; J trimming: 2 bases; junction bases outside the gene matches: 5. As DNA, the CDR3 is TGTGCCACCAGTGCCACAACAGGGGGCAATCAGCCCCAGCATTTT. It specifies CATSATTGGNQPQHF.

This clonotype was seen more than once but under ten times. The chain links TRBV6-4 to TRBJ2-7, with D possibly TRBD1 on 6 matching bases. Trimming left V 5 bases short and J 5 bases short, with 25 bases between. The CDR3 covers 17 residues. Germline V gene sequence: CDR1 MRHNA, CDR2 SNTAGT. In DNA, the CDR3 is TGTGCCAGCAGTTTAGTAAAAGGCACGCGACAGGTCAACGAGCAGTACTTC. It yields the protein CASSLVKGTRQVNEQYF.

This rearrangement joins TRBV19 to TRBJ1-2; unclear D gene. From germline, CDR1 is LNHDA and CDR2 SQIVND (reference sequence). Deletions cut 4 bases from V and 4 bases from J, with 16 bases between. This CDR3 is 15 amino acids long. CDR3 DNA sequence: TGTGCCAGTAGTACCCCACGGACGGTCTCCTATGGCTACACCTTC. Translating it yields CASSTPRTVSYGYTF.

The chain couples TRBV4-1 to TRBJ2-7; TRBD1 aligns across 7 bases. Germline CDR1 reads MGHRA; CDR2 reads YSYEKL. With V trimmed by 1 base and J by 0 bases, 3 bases remained unmatched. The CDR3 length is 15 residues. The CDR3 sequence is CASSQARDSSYEQYF. The CDR3 coding sequence is TGCGCCAGCAGCCAAGCCCGGGACAGCTCCTACGAGCAGTACTTC.

This clonotype was counted once. The CDR3 bases are TGTGCCATCAGTGGTGGTCTAGCGGGAGAGTTATACGAGCAGTACTTC. This encodes CAISGGLAGELYEQYF. The chain uses TRBV10-3 and TRBJ2-7; 10 bases are a match to TRBD2. The CDR3 is made up of 16 amino acids. Per germline, CDR1 ENHRY and CDR2 SYGVKD. J gave up 4 bases and V 4 bases, and 10 bases lay outside the gene matches.

This clonotype has at least ten counts. V usage is TRBV20-1 and J usage is TRBJ2-7, with a tentative D call TRBD1 (5 bases). V gave up 4 bases and J gave up 0 bases, with 10 bases separating them. Germline CDR1 DFQATT, CDR2 SNEGSKA (reference sequence). The CDR3 spans 13 residues. In DNA, the CDR3 is TGCAGTGCTAATACAGGTCTCTCCTACGAGCAGTACTTC. This gives the protein CSANTGLSYEQYF.

The rearrangement links TRBV24-1 to TRBJ2-7; 14 nucleotides line up with TRBD2. The DNA end is a closer match to TRBJ2-1, so the J assignment may be wrong. Germline V gives CDR1 KGHDR, CDR2 SFDVKD. The CDR3 has 18 residues. The CDR3 loop reads CATSDSNSGTSGSGEQFF. The CDR3 region has the DNA TGTGCCACCAGTGATTCGAACTCCGGGACTAGCGGGAGTGGTGAGCAGTTCTTC.

The chain links TRBV25-1 to TRBJ1-1, with D unresolved. CDR3 length equals 16 residues. Trimming shortened V by 4 bases and J by 1 base, and 16 bases separated the two germline ends. CDR1 is MGHDK and CDR2 is SYGVNS in the germline V gene. The CDR3 region is CASSAPKSGSNTEAFF. CDR3 coding DNA: TGTGCCAGCAGTGCTCCGAAATCTGGGTCGAACACTGAAGCTTTCTTT.

In its sample, this clonotype was seen a few times. The chain links TRBV4-1 to TRBJ1-3; D perhaps matches TRBD1 (5 bases). This CDR3 spans 16 amino acids. V gave up 1 base and J gave up 2 bases, with 12 bases separating them. Germline assignment: CDR1 MGHRA and CDR2 YSYEKL. The CDR3 DNA is TGCGCCAGCAGCCAAGGGCCCGGGACCGCTGGAAACACCATATATTTT. Amino acids: CASSQGPGTAGNTIYF.

This chain uses TRBV12-3 or TRBV12-4 with TRBJ1-2; 9 bases are a match to TRBD1. The junction had 7 bases not matched to a gene; V was cut back by 6 bases and J by 8 bases. The CDR3 is 13 amino acids. CDR3 sequence reads: CASRAGTGRGYTF. The CDR3 DNA follows: TGTGCCAGCAGGGCCGGGACAGGGAGAGGCTACACCTTC.

This clonotype was observed many times. The V and J genes are TRBV6-6 and TRBJ2-7; 9 positions match TRBD1. CDR1 and CDR2 from the germline V gene are MNHNY and SVGAGI (reference sequence). The CDR3 length is 14 residues. The J segment lost 3 bases and the V segment lost 4 bases, leaving 4 bases of the junction unmatched. The DNA of the CDR3 is TGTGCCAGCAGTTGGACGGGACAGGGCTACGAGCAGTACTTC. Amino acid sequence: CASSWTGQGYEQYF.

This clonotype was picked up many times. V usage is TRBV7-7 and J usage is TRBJ2-7; tentative D call: TRBD2 (5 bases). Per the germline V gene, CDR1 is SSHAT and CDR2 is FNYEAQ (reference sequence). CDR3 length: 13 residues. The V end lost 6 bases, the J end lost 7 bases, and 16 bases lay between the germline ends. The CDR3 loop is CASSPRLGGEQYF. CDR3 bases: TGTGCCAGCAGTCCCCGTCTCGGAGGAGAGCAGTACTTC.

About this clonotype itself: Possible read error: a much larger clone is one base away. V usage is TRBV7-9 and J usage is TRBJ1-1; D possibly corresponds to TRBD1 (6 bases). V lost 3 bases to trimming and J lost 7 bases, with 12 bases between them. CDR3 length: 13 amino acids. Germline V gene data show CDR1 as SEHNR and CDR2 as FQNEAQ (reference sequence). CDR3 sequence: CASSFPRGLEAFF. The CDR3 DNA sequence: TGTGCCAGCAGCTTCCCCAGGGGCCTTGAAGCTTTCTTT.

V gene TRBV12-3 or TRBV12-4 combines with J gene TRBJ1-1, with D maybe TRBD1 (6 bases). CDR3 length equals 15 residues. V dropped 8 bases and J dropped 5 bases, with 21 bases sitting between them. The CDR3 region is CASGRGTGLMTEAFF. The CDR3 nucleotides read TGTGCCAGCGGTAGGGGGACCGGCCTTATGACTGAAGCTTTCTTT.

This clonotype was counted many times. The chain has TRBV7-2 and TRBJ2-5, with D hard to call. With 5 bases removed from V and 7 bases from J, the gap between germline ends came to 11 bases. CDR3 size: 12 residues. In germline, CDR1 is SGHTA, CDR2 FQGNSA. The CDR3 bases are TGTGCCAGCAGCACACCATCGGGGACCCAGTACTTC. Translating gives CASSTPSGTQYF.